This T cell receptor (beta chain) was sequenced in a study of blood T cell repertoires in COVID-19. This table comes from immunoSEQ multiplex PCR, and its TCRdb copy is limited to in-frame clones, with some not included. The sample has about 280,000 clones, about 83% seen once. Individuals drawn from approximately 26 US areas were about 18 to 95 years old. Germline loops: CDR1 MDHEN, CDR2 SYDVKM. J gave up 0 bases and V 5 bases, and 10 bases lay outside the gene matches. CDR3 length equals 17 residues. The chain has TRBV28 and TRBJ1-5, with TRBD1 identical over 7 bases. The receptor was derived from a woman in her thirties or forties who had recovered from COVID-19. The sequenced material came from PBMCs or T cells enriched from blood (not recorded which). The CDR3 reads CASSQNRGGDSNQPQHF. CDR3 coding DNA: TGTGCCAGCAGTCAAAACAGGGGAGGAGATAGCAATCAGCCCCAGCATTTT.